This entry is about one TCR beta chain. This entry belongs to a study of blood T cell repertoires in COVID-19. Living in under 30 US areas, the participants were between roughly 18 and 90 years of age. Cohorts were determined from participant-reported clinical history. The data were produced by immunoSEQ multiplex PCR, yet TCRdb's version contains in-frame clones alone and is incomplete. Among approximately 140,000 clones listed, around four fifths were seen once. The V gene lost 7 bases and the J gene lost 9 bases, with 26 bases spanning the gap. The CDR3 spans 16 residues. Looked up from germline, CDR1 is SGHRS and CDR2 is YFSETQ.

The sequenced material came from PBMCs or T cells enriched from blood (not recorded which). The TCR comes from a woman between 45 and 60 years old with acute COVID-19. The chain carries TRBV5-1 and TRBJ2-1, with a weak D call TRBD2 (5 bases). The CDR3 is CASALGSPRPSPEQFF. The CDR3 region has the DNA TGCGCCAGCGCCCTAGGTAGCCCTCGTCCTAGCCCTGAGCAGTTCTTC.